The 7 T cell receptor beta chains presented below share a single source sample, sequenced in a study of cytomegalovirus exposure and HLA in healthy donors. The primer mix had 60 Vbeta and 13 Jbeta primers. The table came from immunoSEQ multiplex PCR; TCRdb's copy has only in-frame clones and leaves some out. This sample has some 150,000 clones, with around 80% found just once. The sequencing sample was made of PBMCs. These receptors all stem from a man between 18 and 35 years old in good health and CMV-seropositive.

CDR3 bases: TGTGCCAGCAGTAGCCCCGGCGGGGGCGACTATGGCTACACCTTC. Amino acids: CASSSPGGGDYGYTF. This chain uses TRBV6-5 with TRBJ1-2, with TRBD1 as a possible D gene (6 bases). Per germline, CDR1 MNHEY and CDR2 SVGAGI. V dropped 5 bases and J dropped 3 bases, with 16 bases sitting between them. The CDR3 consists of 15 residues.

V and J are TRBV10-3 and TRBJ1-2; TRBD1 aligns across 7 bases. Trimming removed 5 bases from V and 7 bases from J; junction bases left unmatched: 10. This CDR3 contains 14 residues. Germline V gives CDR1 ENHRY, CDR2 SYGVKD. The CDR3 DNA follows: TGTGCCATCAGTAGAGGAGACAGGGTCGCTGGCTACACCTTC. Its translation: CAISRGDRVAGYTF.

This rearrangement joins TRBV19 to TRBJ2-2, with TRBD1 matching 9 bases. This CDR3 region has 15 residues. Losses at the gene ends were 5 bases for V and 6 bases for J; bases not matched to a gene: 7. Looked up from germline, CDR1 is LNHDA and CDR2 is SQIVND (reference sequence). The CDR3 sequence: CASSLRQGVPGELFF. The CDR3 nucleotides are TGTGCCAGTAGTCTCCGACAGGGGGTTCCCGGGGAGCTGTTTTTT. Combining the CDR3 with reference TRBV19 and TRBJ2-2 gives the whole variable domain DGGITQSPKYLFRKEGQNVTLSCEQNLNHDAMYWYRQDPGQGLRLIYYSQIVNDFQKGDIAEGYSVSREKKESFPLTVTSAQKNPTAFYLCASSLRQGVPGELFFGEGSRLTVL.

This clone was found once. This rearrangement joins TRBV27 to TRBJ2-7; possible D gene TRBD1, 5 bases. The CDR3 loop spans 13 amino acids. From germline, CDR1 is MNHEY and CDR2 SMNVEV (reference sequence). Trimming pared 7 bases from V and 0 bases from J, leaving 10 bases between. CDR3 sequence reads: CASKDILSYEQYF. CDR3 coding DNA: TGTGCCAGCAAGGACATACTCTCCTACGAGCAGTACTTC.

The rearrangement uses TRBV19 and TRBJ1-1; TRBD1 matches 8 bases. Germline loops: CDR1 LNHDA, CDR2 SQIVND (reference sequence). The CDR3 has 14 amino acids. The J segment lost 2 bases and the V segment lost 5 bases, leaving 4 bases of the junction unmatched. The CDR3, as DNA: TGTGCCAGTAGTTTGACAGGGGCTAACACTGAAGCTTTCTTT. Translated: CASSLTGANTEAFF.

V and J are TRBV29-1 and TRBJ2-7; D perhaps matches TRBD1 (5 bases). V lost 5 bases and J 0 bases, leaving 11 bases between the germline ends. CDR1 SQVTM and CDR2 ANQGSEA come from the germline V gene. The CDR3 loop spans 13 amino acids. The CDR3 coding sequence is TGCAGCGTTCGGCGAACAGGCTCCTACGAGCAGTACTTC. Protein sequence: CSVRRTGSYEQYF.

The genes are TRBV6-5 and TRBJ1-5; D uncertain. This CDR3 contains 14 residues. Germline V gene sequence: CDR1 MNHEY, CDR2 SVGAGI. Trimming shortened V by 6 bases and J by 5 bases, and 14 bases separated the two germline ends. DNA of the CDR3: TGTGCCAGCAGCCCTTACGCGGGCGATCAGCCCCAGCATTTT. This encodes CASSPYAGDQPQHF.